This T cell receptor (beta chain) was captured by sequencing in a study of post-analysis software for immune sequencing data. At the level of the study: Relapsing-remitting, secondary progressive and progressive-relapsing forms of multiple sclerosis all featured among disease courses. Findings and caveats of the study: When the samples were clustered directly with F measure, those that had been prepared in the same batch showed strong co-clustering. Roughly 5 TRBV segments, including TRBV5-6, TRBV5-1 and TRBV20-1, were more frequent in patients than controls. Normalized Chao1 diversity was significantly lower in multiple sclerosis patients than in controls.

As for this clonotype: Its antigen is still unknown.

Incorporated into the TCR beta cDNA libraries were unique molecular identifiers, which served to reduce PCR and sequencing biases. TCRdb re-called the PCR reads with MiXCR, one entry per CDR3 protein. The table includes 750,000 to 950,000 distinct CDR3 sequences, about 50% detected once. The CDR3 runs to 15 residues. Trimming removed 4 bases from V and 13 bases from J; junction bases left unmatched: 15. In germline, CDR1 is SGHRS, CDR2 YFSETQ. V gene TRBV5-1 combines with J gene TRBJ2-4; 9 bases agree with TRBD2. The clonotype comes from a girl between 5 and 17 years old with multiple sclerosis. The sequenced material came from blood. The CDR3 is CASSGRGGRADEQYF. The CDR3 DNA follows: TGCGCCAGCAGCGGGCGAGGCGGGAGGGCCGATGAGCAGTACTTC. Full variable domain (rest looked up from reference TRBV5-1 and TRBJ2-4): KAGVTQTPRYLIKTRGQQVTLSCSPISGHRSVSWYQQTPGQGLQFLFEYFSETQRNKGNFPGRFSGRQFSNSRSEMNVSTLELGDSALYLCASSGRGGRADEQYFGAGTRLSVL.